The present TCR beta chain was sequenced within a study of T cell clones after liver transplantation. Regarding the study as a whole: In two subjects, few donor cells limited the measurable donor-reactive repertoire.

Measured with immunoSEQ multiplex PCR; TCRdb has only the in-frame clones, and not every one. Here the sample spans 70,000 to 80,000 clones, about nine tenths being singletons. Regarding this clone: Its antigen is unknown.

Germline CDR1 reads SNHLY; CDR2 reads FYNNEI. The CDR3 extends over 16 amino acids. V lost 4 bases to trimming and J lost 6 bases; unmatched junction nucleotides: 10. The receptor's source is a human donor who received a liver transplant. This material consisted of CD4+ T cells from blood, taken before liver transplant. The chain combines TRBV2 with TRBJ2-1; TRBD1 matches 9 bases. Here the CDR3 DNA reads TGTGCCAGCAGTGTAGAACCCGGGACAGGGCCCAATGAGCAGTTCTTC. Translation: CASSVEPGTGPNEQFF.